These T cell receptor beta chains were read from a single sample in a study of blood T cell repertoires in COVID-19. The assay was immunoSEQ multiplex PCR, and TCRdb's table has in-frame clones only and misses some. The table has about 68,000 clones, approximately 85% seen once. Source material: peripheral blood. Source of these receptors: a middle-aged man with acute or convalescent COVID-19. CDR3s include the opening cysteine and the closing phenylalanine or tryptophan. The order of the fields is V gene, J gene, CDR3 protein.

v_gene: TRBV4-1; j_gene: TRBJ1-4; CDR3aa: CASSQDRGVGTNEKLFF
v_gene: TRBV5-4; j_gene: TRBJ1-4; CDR3aa: CASSLAGIDEKLFF
v_gene: TRBV11-2; j_gene: TRBJ1-3; CDR3aa: CASSSWTGISSGNTIYF
v_gene: TRBV12-3/TRBV12-4; j_gene: TRBJ1-5; CDR3aa: CASSRGTGQPQHF
v_gene: TRBV14; j_gene: TRBJ2-1; CDR3aa: CASSQDRVGEQFF
v_gene: TRBV12-3/TRBV12-4; j_gene: TRBJ1-2; CDR3aa: CASRGTENYGYTF
v_gene: TRBV30; j_gene: TRBJ2-1; CDR3aa: CAWSGVSSYNEQFF
v_gene: TRBV7-2; j_gene: TRBJ2-7; CDR3aa: CASSLGASGLSYEQYF
v_gene: TRBV5-1; j_gene: TRBJ1-2; CDR3aa: CASSLGTGVGYTF
v_gene: TRBV10-3; j_gene: TRBJ1-3; CDR3aa: CATQGAGNTIYF
v_gene: TRBV30; j_gene: TRBJ2-2; CDR3aa: CAGGRYTGELFF
v_gene: TRBV7-8; j_gene: TRBJ2-5; CDR3aa: CASSSLVAGDQTQYF
v_gene: TRBV5-4; j_gene: TRBJ2-2; CDR3aa: CASSPGWDTGELFF
v_gene: TRBV3-1/TRBV3-2; j_gene: TRBJ2-2; CDR3aa: CASSQERLAGGPSGELFF
v_gene: TRBV5-1; j_gene: TRBJ1-1; CDR3aa: CASSLYPQDRGPVTEAFF
v_gene: TRBV24-1; j_gene: TRBJ2-5; CDR3aa: CATAEARGVQETQYF
v_gene: TRBV25-1; j_gene: TRBJ1-5; CDR3aa: CASTPGQGWICSNQPQHF
v_gene: TRBV7-9; j_gene: TRBJ1-6; CDR3aa: CASSYDRPSSPLHF
v_gene: TRBV5-1; j_gene: TRBJ2-1; CDR3aa: CASSLDPINEQFF
v_gene: TRBV12-5; j_gene: TRBJ1-6; CDR3aa: CASGLGSGGGAYSPLHF
v_gene: TRBV19; j_gene: TRBJ2-3; CDR3aa: CASSPPPGQRTDTQYF
v_gene: TRBV19; j_gene: TRBJ2-7; CDR3aa: CASSMMGTGDQYF
v_gene: TRBV5-1; j_gene: TRBJ2-3; CDR3aa: CASSRGGRSTDTQYF
v_gene: TRBV10-1; j_gene: TRBJ2-3; CDR3aa: CASSEDPGSTDTQYF
v_gene: TRBV6-5; j_gene: TRBJ2-2; CDR3aa: CASSPVRNTGELFF
v_gene: TRBV4-1; j_gene: TRBJ2-1; CDR3aa: CASSQDGSGYYNEQFF
v_gene: TRBV7-6; j_gene: TRBJ2-1; CDR3aa: CASSLAGGEQFF
v_gene: TRBV10-2; j_gene: TRBJ2-1; CDR3aa: CASSDRAGTSYNEQFF
v_gene: TRBV7-9; j_gene: TRBJ2-1; CDR3aa: CASSPDPYPGDNEQFF
v_gene: TRBV18; j_gene: TRBJ2-3; CDR3aa: CASSRLAGGQDTQYF
v_gene: TRBV5-1; j_gene: TRBJ2-2; CDR3aa: CASSVTTLNTGELFF
v_gene: TRBV25-1; j_gene: TRBJ1-1; CDR3aa: CASSDGTLLKHTEAFF
v_gene: TRBV12-5; j_gene: TRBJ1-1; CDR3aa: CASARGTDTEAFF
v_gene: TRBV5-5; j_gene: TRBJ2-1; CDR3aa: CASSSAGDRGEQFF
v_gene: TRBV30; j_gene: TRBJ1-4; CDR3aa: CAWSAGTATNEKLFF
v_gene: TRBV20-1; j_gene: TRBJ2-5; CDR3aa: CSGAEQETQYF
v_gene: TRBV10-3; j_gene: TRBJ1-2; CDR3aa: CAISINTGTGGYGYTF
v_gene: TRBV5-1; j_gene: TRBJ2-3; CDR3aa: CASSRNPLAGVTGTQYF
v_gene: TRBV5-6; j_gene: TRBJ2-5; CDR3aa: CASSPQGGVTQYF
v_gene: TRBV5-1; j_gene: TRBJ2-5; CDR3aa: CASSSTAGTGEETQYF
v_gene: TRBV11-3; j_gene: TRBJ2-1; CDR3aa: CASSLDGGAAGGQRNEQFF
v_gene: TRBV5-6; j_gene: TRBJ1-5; CDR3aa: CASSGRVNNQPQHF
v_gene: TRBV7-6; j_gene: TRBJ2-7; CDR3aa: CASSSQSSGSYEQYF
v_gene: TRBV2; j_gene: TRBJ1-2; CDR3aa: CASSEVASGYTF
v_gene: TRBV28; j_gene: TRBJ1-4; CDR3aa: CASRWTDEPEKLFF
v_gene: TRBV28; j_gene: TRBJ2-1; CDR3aa: CASSFNLIPGIPYNEQFF
v_gene: TRBV2; j_gene: TRBJ2-7; CDR3aa: CASSESSLGPKAHEQYF
v_gene: TRBV25-1; j_gene: TRBJ2-3; CDR3aa: CASSSGDRRTDTQYF
v_gene: TRBV12-3/TRBV12-4; j_gene: TRBJ1-2; CDR3aa: CASSGWSGYGYTF
v_gene: TRBV29-1; j_gene: TRBJ2-1; CDR3aa: CSVGAGYYNEQFF
v_gene: TRBV29-1; j_gene: TRBJ2-3; CDR3aa: CSVEQTGADTQYF
v_gene: TRBV2; j_gene: TRBJ1-2; CDR3aa: CASRSGQANYGYTF
v_gene: TRBV2; j_gene: TRBJ2-2; CDR3aa: CASSDLKGTGELFF